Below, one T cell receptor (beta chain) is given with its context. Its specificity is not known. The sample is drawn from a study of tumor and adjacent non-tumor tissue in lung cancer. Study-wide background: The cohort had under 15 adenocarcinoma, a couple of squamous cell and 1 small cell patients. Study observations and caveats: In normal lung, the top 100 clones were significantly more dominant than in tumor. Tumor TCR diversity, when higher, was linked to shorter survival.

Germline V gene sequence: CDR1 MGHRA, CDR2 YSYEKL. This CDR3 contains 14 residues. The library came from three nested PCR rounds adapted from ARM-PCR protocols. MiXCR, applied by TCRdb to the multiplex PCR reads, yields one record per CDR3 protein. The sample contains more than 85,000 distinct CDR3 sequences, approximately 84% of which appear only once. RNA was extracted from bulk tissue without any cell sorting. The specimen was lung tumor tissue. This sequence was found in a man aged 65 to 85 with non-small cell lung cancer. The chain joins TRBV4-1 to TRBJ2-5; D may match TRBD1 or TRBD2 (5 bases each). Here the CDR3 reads CVNGQHWGQETQYF. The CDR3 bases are TGCGTCAACGGCCAACATTGGGGGCAAGAGACCCAGTACTTC.